These 28 T cell receptor beta chains share one sample of origin, sequenced in a study of shared clonotypes between healthy human individuals. Naive CD8 isolation took CD45RO-negative cells positively selected for CCR7 and excluded terminally differentiated effector memory CD45RA+ cells. Profiled with immunoSEQ multiplex PCR; TCRdb holds only in-frame clones, not every one. Of 750,000 to 1,000,000 clones in the sample, about 92% were seen once. The material sequenced was naive CD8+ T cells sorted from blood. These receptors were taken from a man aged 25-45 years in good health.

The V call is TRBV9, the J call TRBJ2-7; 9 bases are shared with TRBD1. Per germline, CDR1 SGDLS and CDR2 YYNGEE. Losses at the gene ends were 2 bases for V and 6 bases for J; bases not matched to a gene: 6. The CDR3 length is 14 residues. The CDR3 here is CASSVGQGDLEQYF. The CDR3 region has the DNA TGTGCCAGCAGCGTGGGACAGGGTGATCTCGAGCAGTACTTC.

This chain joins TRBV4-3 and TRBJ2-7; D might be TRBD1 (6 bases). Trimming left V 0 bases short and J 4 bases short, with 16 bases between. This CDR3 has 16 amino acids. Per the germline V gene, CDR1 is LGHNA and CDR2 is YSLEER. CDR3 sequence: CASSQDRDIGRYEQYF. The CDR3 DNA reads TGCGCCAGCAGCCAAGACCGGGACATAGGTAGATACGAGCAGTACTTC.

This clone was seen a single time. The rearrangement joins TRBV7-3 to TRBJ2-1; 9 nucleotides line up with TRBD2. V shed 5 bases and J 5 bases; nucleotides not matched to a gene: 4. The CDR3 spans 14 residues. CDR1 SGHTA and CDR2 FQGTGA come from the germline V gene. The CDR3 bases are TGTGCCAGCAGCACGGGACTAGCCAACAATGAGCAGTTCTTC. It codes for CASSTGLANNEQFF. The full variable domain, completed using reference TRBV7-3 and TRBJ2-1, is GAGVSQTPSNKVTEKGKYVELRCDPISGHTALYWYRQSLGQGPEFLIYFQGTGAADDSGLPNDRFFAVRPEGSVSTLKIQRTERGDSAVYLCASSTGLANNEQFFGPGTRLTVL.

The chain is built from TRBV14 and TRBJ2-7; a weak D match, TRBD2 (6 bases). The CDR3 has 16 amino acids. Germline CDR1 reads SGHDN; CDR2 reads FVKESK. V shed 2 bases and J shed 2 bases, with 16 bases lying between them. CDR3 in amino acids: CASSQPGSTRTYEQYF. CDR3 nucleotides: TGTGCCAGCAGCCAACCCGGGAGTACCCGAACCTACGAGCAGTACTTC.

CDR3 sequence (DNA): TGCGCCAGCAGCCAGGGATTAGGAGGGTTTCAGCAGTTCTTC. This gives the protein CASSQGLGGFQQFF. The V and J genes are TRBV4-1 and TRBJ2-1; tentative D call: TRBD2 (6 bases). The V gene lost 3 bases and the J gene lost 11 bases, with 17 bases spanning the gap. Looked up from germline, CDR1 is MGHRA and CDR2 is YSYEKL. The CDR3 totals 14 residues.

The rearrangement joins TRBV27 to TRBJ2-1; 8 bases are a match to TRBD2. Germline CDR1 MNHEY, CDR2 SMNVEV (reference sequence). V trimming: 5 bases; J trimming: 2 bases; junction bases outside the gene matches: 5. The length of the CDR3 is 15 residues. The CDR3 DNA is TGTGCCAGCAGTGCCGGGACTAGAGCCTACAATGAGCAGTTCTTC. It specifies CASSAGTRAYNEQFF.

The chain is built from TRBV28 and TRBJ2-3, with D unresolved. The V gene lost 8 bases and the J gene lost 3 bases, with 6 bases spanning the gap. The germline gives CDR1 MDHEN, CDR2 SYDVKM. The CDR3 extends over 11 amino acids. The CDR3 DNA sequence: TGTGCCAGCTCCGATACAGATACGCAGTATTTT. It is translated as CASSDTDTQYF.

V is TRBV28 and J is TRBJ1-5, with D maybe TRBD1 (5 bases). In germline, CDR1 is MDHEN, CDR2 SYDVKM. CDR3 size: 15 residues. The V gene lost 5 bases and the J gene lost 6 bases, with 17 bases spanning the gap. CDR3 sequence reads: CASSVRGGWSQPQHF. The DNA of the CDR3 is TGTGCCAGCAGTGTACGGGGGGGATGGAGTCAGCCCCAGCATTTT.

The chain combines TRBV5-1 with TRBJ1-4; D is unresolved. Germline lookup yields CDR1 SGHRS and CDR2 YFSETQ. There are 14 residues in the CDR3. V dropped 4 bases and J dropped 2 bases, with 9 bases sitting between them. The CDR3 loop reads CASSSGLTNEKLFF. CDR3 coding DNA: TGCGCCAGCAGCAGTGGACTGACTAATGAAAAACTGTTTTTT.

The J gene is TRBJ2-7, the V gene TRBV4-2; D might be TRBD1 or TRBD2, each matching 6 bases. CDR3 size: 14 residues. The germline V gene encodes CDR1 LGHNA and CDR2 YNFKEQ. The V gene lost 6 bases and the J gene lost 2 bases, with 14 bases spanning the gap. CDR3 amino acids: CASRGGQYPYEQYF. The CDR3 DNA sequence: TGTGCCAGCAGAGGGGGGCAGTACCCCTACGAGCAGTACTTC.

The sample holds one count of this clone. V and J are TRBV9 and TRBJ2-3, with unresolved D. This CDR3 has 14 residues. V was cut by 0 bases and J by 3 bases, with 8 bases left in between. Germline V gene data show CDR1 as SGDLS and CDR2 as YYNGEE. The CDR3 coding sequence is TGTGCCAGCAGCGTAGTTGGGTTGACAGATACGCAGTATTTT. It encodes CASSVVGLTDTQYF.

This clone was picked up a small number of times. Other DNA sequences in this specimen translate into the identical CDR3. This chain connects TRBV27 to TRBJ1-5; D gene ambiguous. The CDR3 has 13 residues. V was pared by 6 bases and J by 0 bases, with 6 bases between. Germline V CDR1 and CDR2: MNHEY, SMNVEV (reference sequence). As DNA, the CDR3 is TGTGCCAGCAGCCCTTATAGCAATCAGCCCCAGCATTTT. It is translated as CASSPYSNQPQHF.

The chain recombines TRBV6-5 with TRBJ2-1, with D possibly being TRBD2 (5 bases). CDR1 MNHEY and CDR2 SVGAGI come from the germline V gene. The CDR3 has 15 residues. Trimming left V 1 base short and J 3 bases short, with 10 bases between. The CDR3 spells CASSYLGEVYNEQFF. CDR3 DNA: TGTGCCAGCAGTTACTTGGGAGAGGTCTACAATGAGCAGTTCTTC.

As concerns this clone: Distinct nucleotide sequences in the sample also encode this CDR3. The chain employs TRBV7-9 and TRBJ2-7; weak D call: TRBD1 (5 bases). The V end lost 5 bases, the J end lost 5 bases, and 7 bases lay between the germline ends. CDR1 SEHNR and CDR2 FQNEAQ come from the germline V gene (reference sequence). The CDR3 is 11 residues long. The CDR3 spells CASSLGDEQYF. The CDR3 DNA reads TGTGCCAGCAGCCTAGGGGACGAGCAGTACTTC.

With regard to this clone: This specimen includes other DNA sequences encoding the same CDR3. The chain couples TRBV27 to TRBJ2-7; 7 nucleotides align to TRBD1. With 5 bases clipped from V and 3 bases from J, the junction kept 7 bases outside the gene matches. This CDR3 is built from 14 residues. The germline gives CDR1 MNHEY, CDR2 SMNVEV (reference sequence). CDR3 coding DNA: TGTGCCAGCAGTCCCGGGACAGCCAACTACGAGCAGTACTTC. This encodes CASSPGTANYEQYF.

The gene calls are TRBV7-8 and TRBJ2-3; D is unclear. Looked up from germline, CDR1 is SGHVS and CDR2 is FQNEAQ. V shed 5 bases and J shed 2 bases, with 17 bases lying between them. The CDR3 sequence is 16 residues long. DNA of the CDR3: TGTGCCAGCAGCGGAATGATTTTGTCTTACACAGATACGCAGTATTTT. It yields the protein CASSGMILSYTDTQYF.

The chain has TRBV7-9 and TRBJ2-1; tentatively, D is TRBD1 or TRBD2 (5 bases each). This CDR3 spans 16 amino acids. V was clipped by 5 bases and J by 12 bases, with 26 bases between them. The germline gives CDR1 SEHNR, CDR2 FQNEAQ (reference sequence). The CDR3 coding sequence is TGTGCCAGCAGCCCCAGTCCGGGCAGGGTAAACGGAGGGCAGTTCTTC. Its translation: CASSPSPGRVNGGQFF.

The rearrangement uses TRBV7-8 and TRBJ2-7; D is possibly TRBD2 (5 bases). The germline V and J ends were trimmed by 8 bases and 5 bases, with 19 bases remaining between them. CDR1 SGHVS and CDR2 FQNEAQ come from the germline V gene. The length of the CDR3 is 14 residues. CDR3 protein: CASRLGSPRDEQYF. The CDR3 bases are TGTGCCAGCCGACTTGGGAGCCCTCGGGACGAGCAGTACTTC.

V and J are TRBV6-1 and TRBJ1-1; the match to TRBD1 covers 9 bases. CDR1 is MNHNS and CDR2 is SASEGT in the germline V gene. The J segment lost 4 bases and the V segment lost 3 bases, leaving 9 bases of the junction unmatched. This CDR3 spans 16 amino acids. The CDR3 DNA reads as TGTGCCAGCAGTGACCTAACAGGGGGCTGGGGCACTGAAGCTTTCTTT. Translated: CASSDLTGGWGTEAFF.

The chain is built from TRBV2 and TRBJ2-2; tentative D call: TRBD1 (6 bases). V was cut by 7 bases and J by 6 bases, with 9 bases left in between. Germline CDR1 reads SNHLY; CDR2 reads FYNNEI. The CDR3 totals 12 residues. DNA for the CDR3: TGTGCCAGCAACAGGGTCCCCGGGGAGCTGTTTTTT. Protein product: CASNRVPGELFF.

The genes are TRBV5-1 and TRBJ2-3, with D tentatively TRBD2 (6 bases). The V and J ends lost 4 bases and 2 bases respectively, with 17 bases between them. The CDR3 covers 16 residues. Germline CDR1 reads SGHRS; CDR2 reads YFSETQ. The CDR3, as DNA: TGCGCCAGCAGCAGTAGCTGGGAGGACCCCACAGATACGCAGTATTTT. Translation: CASSSSWEDPTDTQYF.

The chain links TRBV6-5 to TRBJ2-2, with a weak D call TRBD1 (5 bases). V was pared by 11 bases and J by 4 bases, with 17 bases between. This CDR3 has 14 amino acids. Germline V CDR1 and CDR2: MNHEY, SVGAGI. The CDR3 here is CAAASGWGTGELFF. DNA for the CDR3: TGTGCCGCTGCGTCAGGGTGGGGCACCGGGGAGCTGTTTTTT.

The chain carries TRBV27 and TRBJ1-5; tentative D call: TRBD1 (5 bases). V was clipped by 1 base and J by 2 bases, with 12 bases between them. There are 16 residues in the CDR3. Germline V gives CDR1 MNHEY, CDR2 SMNVEV (reference sequence). The DNA for the CDR3 is TGTGCCAGCAGTTTATTTTTTGGGGACGGCAATCAGCCCCAGCATTTT. Translated, it gives CASSLFFGDGNQPQHF.

V usage is TRBV7-9 and J usage is TRBJ2-7, with 8 positions matching TRBD1. The ends lost 11 bases at V and 3 bases at J; junction bases unmatched: 3. Germline values: CDR1 SEHNR, CDR2 FQNEAQ (reference sequence). CDR3 length equals 11 residues. This CDR3 reads CAGGTGYEQYF. In DNA form, the CDR3 reads TGTGCCGGGGGGACAGGCTACGAGCAGTACTTC.

This clone was counted once. V usage is TRBV7-8 and J usage is TRBJ2-7; D remains ambiguous. The germline V and J ends were trimmed by 5 bases and 0 bases, with 17 bases remaining between them. The CDR3 is 16 residues long. Germline CDR1 reads SGHVS; CDR2 reads FQNEAQ. In DNA, the CDR3 is TGTGCCAGCAGCCCATCTCAGGCCCGCACCTCCTACGAGCAGTACTTC. It codes for CASSPSQARTSYEQYF.

A remark on this clone: Other nucleotide sequences from this sample produce the same CDR3. This sequence joins TRBV29-1 and TRBJ2-7; D gene uncertain. The V end was cut by 4 bases, the J end by 1 base, with 8 bases between. This CDR3 region has 12 residues. Per the germline V gene, CDR1 is SQVTM and CDR2 is ANQGSEA. This CDR3 is CSVGLGSYEQYF. The CDR3 DNA reads as TGCAGCGTTGGTCTCGGGTCCTACGAGCAGTACTTC.

The rearrangement uses TRBV9 and TRBJ2-3; TRBD1 is a possible D gene (6 bases). Trimming cost V 0 bases and J 0 bases, with 8 bases left between them. The length of the CDR3 is 15 residues. From germline, CDR1 is SGDLS and CDR2 YYNGEE. The CDR3 nucleotides are TGTGCCAGCAGCGTAGGGACAGCCAGCACAGATACGCAGTATTTT. The encoded protein is CASSVGTASTDTQYF.

The chain recombines TRBV7-9 with TRBJ2-3, with 8 nucleotides matching TRBD1. The CDR3 length is 19 residues. CDR1 is SEHNR, CDR2 FQNEAQ, per germline (reference sequence). The V and J ends lost 0 bases and 3 bases, in that order; junction bases with no gene match: 14. CDR3 coding DNA: TGTGCCAGCAGCTTAGCCCGTCCACCAGGGGGCGCAGAGACAGATACGCAGTATTTT. Translating gives CASSLARPPGGAETDTQYF.